Presented here are 18 T cell receptor beta chains from one specimen sequenced in a study of cytomegalovirus exposure and HLA in healthy donors. The PCR made use of 60 Vbeta and 13 Jbeta primers. The assay was immunoSEQ multiplex PCR, and TCRdb's table has in-frame clones only and misses some. The repertoire consists of 150,000 to 200,000 clones, with approximately 80% occurring once and the leading ten covering around 2.2%. The sequencing input was PBMCs. These receptors were taken from a man aged 60 to 69 in good health and CMV-seronegative.

J is TRBJ2-2 and V is TRBV5-4; 7 bases align to TRBD2. Germline CDR1 and CDR2: SGHNT and YYREEE (reference sequence). The CDR3 contains 17 residues. Unmatched junction bases numbered 12, after V lost 3 bases and J lost 4 bases. CDR3 in amino acids: CASSSGGSGALTGELFF. CDR3 nucleotide sequence: TGTGCCAGCAGCTCCGGGGGAAGCGGGGCCCTCACCGGGGAGCTGTTTTTT. The full variable domain, in which reference TRBV5-4 and TRBJ2-2 provide the parts outside the CDR3, is ETGVTQSPTHLIKTRGQQVTLRCSSQSGHNTVSWYQQALGQGPQFIFQYYREEENGRGNFPPRFSGLQFPNYSSELNVNALELDDSALYLCASSSGGSGALTGELFFGEGSRLTVL.

The chain employs TRBV7-3 and TRBJ2-3, with a possible D match to TRBD1 (6 bases). Germline V CDR1 and CDR2: SGHTA, FQGTGA. V lost 8 bases and J 2 bases, leaving 11 bases between the germline ends. This CDR3 region has 13 residues. CDR3: CASQQGPTDTQYF. The CDR3 nucleotides are TGTGCCAGCCAACAGGGCCCCACAGATACGCAGTATTTT.

In DNA, the CDR3 is TGCGCCAGCAGCTCGGACACAGGGGCGTCCCTTTTAAAACTGTTTTTT. Translation gives CASSSDTGASLLKLFF. The genes are TRBV5-1 and TRBJ1-4; the match to TRBD1 covers 7 bases. This CDR3 comprises 16 residues. The trim removed 3 bases at V and 10 bases at J, leaving 15 bases unmatched. The germline CDR1 and CDR2 sequences are SGHRS and YFSETQ. Complete variable domain (other parts from reference TRBV5-1 and TRBJ1-4): KAGVTQTPRYLIKTRGQQVTLSCSPISGHRSVSWYQQTPGQGLQFLFEYFSETQRNKGNFPGRFSGRQFSNSRSEMNVSTLELGDSALYLCASSSDTGASLLKLFFGSGTQLSVL.

This clone has only a few counts. This chain uses TRBV29-1 with TRBJ2-7, with 12 bases aligning to TRBD2. V shed 4 bases, J shed 6 bases, and the junction held 4 bases outside the gene matches. From germline, CDR1 is SQVTM and CDR2 ANQGSEA. This CDR3 contains 13 residues. This CDR3 is CSVAASGRGEQYF. CDR3 nucleotides: TGCAGCGTTGCGGCTAGCGGGAGGGGCGAGCAGTACTTC.

J is TRBJ1-1 and V is TRBV2; TRBD1 matches 9 bases. V was clipped by 5 bases and J by 4 bases; unmatched bases: 11. Germline CDR1 reads SNHLY; CDR2 reads FYNNEI. The CDR3 runs 16 residues. The CDR3 DNA reads TGTGCCAGCAGTCGGGACAGGGTGGGGGTGGCCACTGAAGCTTTCTTT. Translating gives CASSRDRVGVATEAFF.

This clone was counted a few times. This chain links TRBV4-3 with TRBJ2-7, with D unresolved. The CDR3 has 13 amino acids. Trimming cost V 1 base and J 3 bases, with 7 bases left between them. Germline loops: CDR1 LGHNA, CDR2 YSLEER. CDR3 amino acids: CASSQGHNYEQYF. CDR3 sequence (DNA): TGCGCCAGCAGCCAAGGACATAACTACGAGCAGTACTTC.

The rearrangement uses TRBV27 and TRBJ1-2; the D gene is possibly TRBD1 (5 bases). The V end was cut by 7 bases, the J end by 7 bases, with 19 bases between. CDR1 MNHEY and CDR2 SMNVEV come from the germline V gene (reference sequence). The length of the CDR3 is 14 residues. CDR3 coding DNA: TGTGCCAGCACCACCGGGGGATCCCTTCGTGGCTACACCTTC. Translation gives CASTTGGSLRGYTF.

The rearrangement links TRBV19 to TRBJ1-6; D is perhaps TRBD1 (6 bases). Germline V lookup: CDR1 LNHDA, CDR2 SQIVND (reference sequence). Trimming stripped 9 bases from V and 11 bases from J, with 20 bases between. The CDR3 spans 14 residues. The DNA for the CDR3 is TGTGCCAGCCACAGGGTCGAAGACGGTGCACCCCTCCACTTT. Translating it yields CASHRVEDGAPLHF.

V usage is TRBV27 and J usage is TRBJ1-3; 7 bases are a match to TRBD1. The CDR3 has 16 residues. The V and J ends lost 6 bases and 0 bases, in that order; junction bases with no gene match: 8. CDR1 and CDR2 (germline): MNHEY, SMNVEV (reference sequence). In DNA, the CDR3 is TGTGCCAGCAGCCCCGACAGGGCTAGCTCTGGAAACACCATATATTTT. The encoded protein is CASSPDRASSGNTIYF.

V usage is TRBV4-2 and J usage is TRBJ2-3; 9 positions agree with TRBD2. Per the germline V gene, CDR1 is LGHNA and CDR2 is YNFKEQ. This CDR3 contains 18 residues. The V segment lost 0 bases and the J segment 4 bases; nucleotides outside the gene matches: 11. This CDR3 is CASSQEFRVAGVPDTQYF. CDR3 DNA sequence: TGTGCCAGCAGCCAAGAATTCCGAGTAGCGGGAGTTCCAGATACGCAGTATTTT.

On this clone itself: Its ends do not fully match the called genes, so a read error is possible. The J gene is TRBJ1-1, the V gene TRBV6-1, with D maybe TRBD1 (5 bases). Germline values: CDR1 MNHNS, CDR2 SASEGT. The CDR3 is 15 amino acids. This chain's CDR3 is CASSPGPYRNTKAFF. CDR3 DNA: TGTGCCAGCAGTCCCGGGCCGTACAGGAACACTAAAGCTTTCTTT.

This clone is a singleton in its sample. V usage is TRBV25-1 and J usage is TRBJ2-5; 8 nucleotides agree with TRBD1. The J call is in doubt because the DNA end fits TRBJ2-7 better. Looked up from germline, CDR1 is MGHDK and CDR2 is SYGVNS. The CDR3 extends over 15 amino acids. The CDR3 protein is CASSEEDRGAHEQYF. As DNA, the CDR3 is TGTGCCAGCAGTGAGGAAGACAGGGGAGCCCACGAGCAGTACTTC.

The CDR3 DNA reads as TGTGCCAGCAGCCCGACTAGCGGGAGTAGTGAGCAGTACTTC. Translating gives CASSPTSGSSEQYF. The V call is TRBV7-2, the J call TRBJ2-7, with 12 positions matching TRBD2. The CDR3 runs 14 residues. Germline loops: CDR1 SGHTA, CDR2 FQGNSA. J was trimmed by 7 bases and V by 5 bases; bases with no gene match: 6.

The chain joins TRBV7-9 to TRBJ2-7; 8 nucleotides line up with TRBD1. The germline gives CDR1 SEHNR, CDR2 FQNEAQ (reference sequence). The CDR3 runs to 11 residues. V lost 10 bases and J lost 6; bases outside the gene matches: 5. For the CDR3, the DNA is TGTGCCATACAGGGGGTTGGCGAGCAGTACTTC. Amino acid sequence: CAIQGVGEQYF.

This clone was found a few times. The chain uses TRBV5-6 and TRBJ1-1, with TRBD1 identical over 7 bases. Per germline, CDR1 SGHDT and CDR2 YYEEEE. The CDR3 totals 13 residues. Trimming at V came to 0 bases and at J to 4 bases, leaving 0 bases not matched to a gene. The CDR3 coding sequence is TGTGCCAGCAGCTTGGGGACAGGCACTGAAGCTTTCTTT. Translating gives CASSLGTGTEAFF.

This clone was recorded a few times. This chain uses TRBV4-2 with TRBJ2-3, with D unresolved. Trimming cost V 2 bases and J 2 bases, with 2 bases left between them. CDR3 length: 12 amino acids. The germline gives CDR1 LGHNA, CDR2 YNFKEQ. CDR3 sequence reads: CASSQLTDTQYF. The CDR3 DNA reads TGTGCCAGCAGCCAACTCACAGATACGCAGTATTTT.

The chain carries TRBV7-3 and TRBJ2-2; TRBD2 aligns across 14 bases. Trimming took 3 bases from V and 8 from J; bases not matched to a gene: 11. The germline gives CDR1 SGHTA, CDR2 FQGTGA. The CDR3 extends over 18 amino acids. The CDR3, as DNA: TGTGCCAGCAGCTTTTCGACTAGCGGGAGGGCCGCGAGTGGGGAGCTGTTTTTT. Translation gives CASSFSTSGRAASGELFF.

This clone was seen more than once but under ten times. This chain connects TRBV18 to TRBJ2-7, with D hard to call. There are 12 residues in the CDR3. Germline CDR1 reads KGHSH; CDR2 reads LQKENI. The ends were cut back, 5 bases at V and 7 bases at J, with 12 bases in the middle. The DNA for the CDR3 is TGTGCCAGCTCAAGAACCCCCGGGGAGCAGTACTTC. Protein sequence: CASSRTPGEQYF.